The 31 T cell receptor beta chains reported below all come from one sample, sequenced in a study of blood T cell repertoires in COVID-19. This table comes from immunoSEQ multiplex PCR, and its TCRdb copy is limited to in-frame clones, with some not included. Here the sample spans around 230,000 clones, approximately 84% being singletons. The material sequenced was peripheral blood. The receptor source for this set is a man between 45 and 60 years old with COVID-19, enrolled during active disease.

The CDR3 spells CASSVGTGPISGNTIYF. In DNA, the CDR3 is TGTGCCAGCAGTGTAGGGACAGGGCCAATCTCTGGAAACACCATATATTTT. The chain is built from TRBV2 and TRBJ1-3; 9 bases are a match to TRBD1. The CDR3 has 17 amino acids. CDR1 and CDR2 (germline): SNHLY, FYNNEI. V lost 4 bases, J lost 0 bases, and 7 bases stayed unmatched.

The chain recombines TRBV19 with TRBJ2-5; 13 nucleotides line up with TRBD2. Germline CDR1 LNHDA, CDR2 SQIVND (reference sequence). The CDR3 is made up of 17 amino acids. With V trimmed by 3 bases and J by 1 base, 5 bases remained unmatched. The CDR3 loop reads CASSIPGLAGAQETQYF. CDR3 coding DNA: TGTGCCAGTAGTATCCCCGGACTAGCGGGAGCCCAAGAGACCCAGTACTTC.

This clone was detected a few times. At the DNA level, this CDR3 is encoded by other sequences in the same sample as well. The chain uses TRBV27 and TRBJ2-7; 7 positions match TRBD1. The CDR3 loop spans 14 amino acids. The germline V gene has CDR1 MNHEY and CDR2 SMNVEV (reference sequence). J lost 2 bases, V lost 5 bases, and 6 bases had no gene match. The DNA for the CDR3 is TGTGCCAGCAGTCCACAGACAGGGCCCTACGAGCAGTACTTC. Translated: CASSPQTGPYEQYF.

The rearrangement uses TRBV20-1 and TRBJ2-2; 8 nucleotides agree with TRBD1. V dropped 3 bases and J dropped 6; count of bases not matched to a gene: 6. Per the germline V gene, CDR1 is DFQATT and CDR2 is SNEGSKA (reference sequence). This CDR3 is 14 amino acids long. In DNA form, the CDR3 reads TGCAGTGCTAGTCACAGGGGGTCGTCCGGGGAGCTGTTTTTT. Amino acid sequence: CSASHRGSSGELFF.

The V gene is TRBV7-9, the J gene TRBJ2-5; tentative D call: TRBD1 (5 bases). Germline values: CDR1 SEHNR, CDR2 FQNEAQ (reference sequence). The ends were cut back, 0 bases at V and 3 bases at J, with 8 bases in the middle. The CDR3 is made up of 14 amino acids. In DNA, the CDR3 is TGTGCCAGCAGCTTAGCGCTAGGGGAAGAGACCCAGTACTTC. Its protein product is CASSLALGEETQYF.

The CDR3 loop is CASSLAVDRGYGYTF. In DNA, the CDR3 is TGCGCCAGCAGCTTGGCCGTTGACAGGGGGTATGGCTACACCTTC. The genes are TRBV5-1 and TRBJ1-2; 9 bases are shared with TRBD1. With 0 bases clipped from V and 5 bases from J, the junction kept 5 bases outside the gene matches. The CDR3 is 15 amino acids. Germline V gene sequence: CDR1 SGHRS, CDR2 YFSETQ.

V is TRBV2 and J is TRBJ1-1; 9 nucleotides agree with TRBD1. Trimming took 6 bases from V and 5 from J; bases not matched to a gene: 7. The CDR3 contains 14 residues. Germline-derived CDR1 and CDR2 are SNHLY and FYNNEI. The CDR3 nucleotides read TGTGCCAGCAGACCCGGGACAGGGTTGACTGAAGCTTTCTTT. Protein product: CASRPGTGLTEAFF.

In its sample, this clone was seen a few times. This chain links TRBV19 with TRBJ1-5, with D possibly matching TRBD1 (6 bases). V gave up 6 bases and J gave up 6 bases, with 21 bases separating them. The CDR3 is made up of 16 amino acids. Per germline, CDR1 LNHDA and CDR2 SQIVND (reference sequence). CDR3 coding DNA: TGTGCCAGTAGGTCCGGGGACACACTTTCGGGTCAGCCCCAGCATTTT. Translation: CASRSGDTLSGQPQHF.

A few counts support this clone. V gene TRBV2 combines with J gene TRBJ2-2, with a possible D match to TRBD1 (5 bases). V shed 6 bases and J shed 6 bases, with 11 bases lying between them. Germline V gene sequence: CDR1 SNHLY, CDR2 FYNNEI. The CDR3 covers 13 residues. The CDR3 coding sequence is TGTGCCAGCAGGATGAGCAGGGCCGGGGAGCTGTTTTTT. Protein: CASRMSRAGELFF.

The CDR3 spells CASSLSWGTGYSYEQYF. The CDR3 DNA follows: TGTGCCAGCAGCTTAAGTTGGGGGACAGGGTACTCCTACGAGCAGTACTTC. The gene calls are TRBV7-8 and TRBJ2-7, with 9 bases aligning to TRBD1. The CDR3 covers 17 residues. V lost 2 bases, J lost 0 bases, and 8 bases stayed unmatched. Germline V gives CDR1 SGHVS, CDR2 FQNEAQ.

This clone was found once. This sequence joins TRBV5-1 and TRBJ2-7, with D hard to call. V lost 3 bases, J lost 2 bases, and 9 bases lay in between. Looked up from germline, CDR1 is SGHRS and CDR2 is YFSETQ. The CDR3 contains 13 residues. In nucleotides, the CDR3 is TGCGCCAGCAGCTCCCCTACCCCCTACGAGCAGTACTTC. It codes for CASSSPTPYEQYF. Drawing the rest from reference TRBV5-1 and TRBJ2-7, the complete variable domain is KAGVTQTPRYLIKTRGQQVTLSCSPISGHRSVSWYQQTPGQGLQFLFEYFSETQRNKGNFPGRFSGRQFSNSRSEMNVSTLELGDSALYLCASSSPTPYEQYFGPGTRLTVT.

For the CDR3, the DNA is TGTGCCAGCAGCTTGGGCAGGGGTAACACCGGGGAGCTGTTTTTT. Translated: CASSLGRGNTGELFF. The chain employs TRBV11-1 and TRBJ2-2; maybe TRBD1 (6 bases). Germline-derived CDR1 and CDR2 are SGHAT and FQDESV (reference sequence). V was cut by 3 bases and J by 2 bases, with 10 bases left in between. The CDR3 runs 15 residues.

CDR3 nucleotide sequence: TGTGCCATCAGTGAGTCACGGGGACAGGGGGCAAGCGAGCAGTACTTC. Its translation: CAISESRGQGASEQYF. V is TRBV10-3 and J is TRBJ2-7; TRBD1 matches 12 bases. The CDR3 is made up of 16 amino acids. V gave up 0 bases and J gave up 6 bases; unmatched junction bases: 6. From germline, CDR1 is ENHRY and CDR2 SYGVKD.

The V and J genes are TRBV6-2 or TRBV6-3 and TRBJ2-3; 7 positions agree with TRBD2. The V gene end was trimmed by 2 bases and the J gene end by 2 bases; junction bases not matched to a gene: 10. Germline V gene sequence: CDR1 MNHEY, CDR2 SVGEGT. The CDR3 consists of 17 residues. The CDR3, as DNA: TGTGCCAGCAGTTACCCCCCTACTAGCGTCTTCACAGATACGCAGTATTTT. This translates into CASSYPPTSVFTDTQYF.

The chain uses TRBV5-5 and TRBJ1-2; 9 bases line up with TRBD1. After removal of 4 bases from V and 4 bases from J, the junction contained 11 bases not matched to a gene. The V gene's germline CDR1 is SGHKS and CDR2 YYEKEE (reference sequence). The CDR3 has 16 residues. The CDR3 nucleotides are TGTGCCAGCAGCCTTACCGCCGGGACAGGGAGCTATGGCTACACCTTC. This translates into CASSLTAGTGSYGYTF.

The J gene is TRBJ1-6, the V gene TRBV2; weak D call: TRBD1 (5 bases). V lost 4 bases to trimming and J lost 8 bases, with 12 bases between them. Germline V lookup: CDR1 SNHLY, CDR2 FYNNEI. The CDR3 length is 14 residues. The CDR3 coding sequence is TGTGCCAGCAGTGGTTACAGGACGGATTCACCCCTCCACTTT. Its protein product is CASSGYRTDSPLHF.

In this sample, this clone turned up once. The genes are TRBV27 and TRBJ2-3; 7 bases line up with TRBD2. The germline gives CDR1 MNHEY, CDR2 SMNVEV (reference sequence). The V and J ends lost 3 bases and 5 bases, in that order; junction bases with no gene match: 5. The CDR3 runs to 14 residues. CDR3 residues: CASSFTSAVDTQYF. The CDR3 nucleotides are TGTGCCAGCAGTTTCACTAGCGCGGTAGATACGCAGTATTTT.

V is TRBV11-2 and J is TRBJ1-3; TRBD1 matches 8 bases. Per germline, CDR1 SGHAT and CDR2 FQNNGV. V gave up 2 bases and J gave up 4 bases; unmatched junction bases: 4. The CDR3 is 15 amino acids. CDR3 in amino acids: CASSLRAGGGNTIYF. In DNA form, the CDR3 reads TGTGCCAGCAGCTTACGGGCAGGGGGCGGAAACACCATATATTTT.

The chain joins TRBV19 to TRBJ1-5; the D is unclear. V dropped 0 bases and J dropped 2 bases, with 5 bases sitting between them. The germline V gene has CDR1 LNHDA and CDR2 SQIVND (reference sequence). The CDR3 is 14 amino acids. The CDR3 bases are TGTGCCAGTAGTATAGACTACGGCAATCAGCCCCAGCATTTT. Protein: CASSIDYGNQPQHF.

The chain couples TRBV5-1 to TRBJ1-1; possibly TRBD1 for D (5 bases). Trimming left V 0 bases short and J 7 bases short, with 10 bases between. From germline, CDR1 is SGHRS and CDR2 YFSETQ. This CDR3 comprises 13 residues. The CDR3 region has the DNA TGCGCCAGCAGCTTGGTTATTACAGGTGAAGCTTTCTTT. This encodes CASSLVITGEAFF.

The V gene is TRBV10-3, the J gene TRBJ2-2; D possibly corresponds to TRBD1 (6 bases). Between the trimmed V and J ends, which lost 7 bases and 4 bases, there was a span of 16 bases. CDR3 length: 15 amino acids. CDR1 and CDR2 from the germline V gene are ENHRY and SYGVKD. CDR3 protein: CAINTDRSGTGELFF. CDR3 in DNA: TGTGCCATCAACACCGACAGGTCGGGCACCGGGGAGCTGTTTTTT.

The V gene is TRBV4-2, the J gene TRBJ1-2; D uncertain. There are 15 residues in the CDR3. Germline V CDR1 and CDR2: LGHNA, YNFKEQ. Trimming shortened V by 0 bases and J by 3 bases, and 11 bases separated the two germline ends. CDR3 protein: CASSQDITTHYGYTF. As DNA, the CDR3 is TGTGCCAGCAGCCAAGATATAACCACACACTATGGCTACACCTTC.

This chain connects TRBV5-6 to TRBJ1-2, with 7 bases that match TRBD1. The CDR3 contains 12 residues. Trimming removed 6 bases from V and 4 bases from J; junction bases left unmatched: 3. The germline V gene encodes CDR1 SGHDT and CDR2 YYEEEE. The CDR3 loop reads CASTGDSYGYTF. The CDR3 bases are TGTGCCAGCACTGGGGACAGCTATGGCTACACCTTC.

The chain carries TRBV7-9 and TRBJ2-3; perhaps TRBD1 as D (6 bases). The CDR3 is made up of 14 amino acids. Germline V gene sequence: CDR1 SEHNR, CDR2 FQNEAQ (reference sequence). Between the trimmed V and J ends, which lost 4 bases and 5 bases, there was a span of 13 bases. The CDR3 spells CASSSGQWKDTQYF. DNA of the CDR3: TGTGCCAGCAGCTCCGGACAGTGGAAAGATACGCAGTATTTT.

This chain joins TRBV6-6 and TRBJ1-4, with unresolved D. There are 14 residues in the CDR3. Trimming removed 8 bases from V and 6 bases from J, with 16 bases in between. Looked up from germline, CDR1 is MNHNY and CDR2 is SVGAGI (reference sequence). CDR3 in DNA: TGTGCCAGCGCCGAGGCTGGAGGATATGAAAAACTGTTTTTT. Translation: CASAEAGGYEKLFF.

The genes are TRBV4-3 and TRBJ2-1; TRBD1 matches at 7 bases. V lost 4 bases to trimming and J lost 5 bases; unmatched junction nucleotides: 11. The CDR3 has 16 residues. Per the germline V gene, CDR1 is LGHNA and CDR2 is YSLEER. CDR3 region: CASSRGDSSRHNEQFF. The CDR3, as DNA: TGCGCCAGCAGCCGAGGGGACAGTTCTCGTCACAATGAGCAGTTCTTC.

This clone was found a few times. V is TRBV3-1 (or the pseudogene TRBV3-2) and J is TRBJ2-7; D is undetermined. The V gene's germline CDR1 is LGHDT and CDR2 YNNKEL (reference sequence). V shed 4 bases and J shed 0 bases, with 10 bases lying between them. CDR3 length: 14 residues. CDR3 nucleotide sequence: TGTGCCAGCAGCCGGAGACTGAGCTCCTACGAGCAGTACTTC. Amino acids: CASSRRLSSYEQYF.

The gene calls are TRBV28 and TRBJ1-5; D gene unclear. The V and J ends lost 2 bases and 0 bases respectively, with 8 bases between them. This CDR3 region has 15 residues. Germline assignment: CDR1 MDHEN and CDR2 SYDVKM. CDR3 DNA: TGTGCCAGCAGTTTACCACTCTATAGCAATCAGCCCCAGCATTTT. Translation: CASSLPLYSNQPQHF.

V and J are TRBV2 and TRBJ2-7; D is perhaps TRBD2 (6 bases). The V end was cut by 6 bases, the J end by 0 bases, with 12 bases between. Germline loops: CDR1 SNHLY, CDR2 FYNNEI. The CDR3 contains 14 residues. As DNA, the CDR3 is TGTGCCAGCAGGGGACTCTCTGGCTCCTACGAGCAGTACTTC. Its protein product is CASRGLSGSYEQYF.

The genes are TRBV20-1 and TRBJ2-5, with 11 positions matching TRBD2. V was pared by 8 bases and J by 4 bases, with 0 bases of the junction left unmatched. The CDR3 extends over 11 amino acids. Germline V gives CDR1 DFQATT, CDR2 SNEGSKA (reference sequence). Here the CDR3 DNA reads TGCAGTCTAGCGGGAGGAGAGACCCAGTACTTC. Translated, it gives CSLAGGETQYF.

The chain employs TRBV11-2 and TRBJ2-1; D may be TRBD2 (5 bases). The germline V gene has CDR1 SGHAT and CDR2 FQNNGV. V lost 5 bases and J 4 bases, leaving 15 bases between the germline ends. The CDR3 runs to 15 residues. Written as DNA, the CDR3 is TGTGCCAGCAGCGGGGAGTTAGCGTCTTACAATGAGCAGTTCTTC. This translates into CASSGELASYNEQFF.